This TCR beta chain was captured in a study of blood T cell repertoires in COVID-19. About the study: Samples of COVID-19 (acute and convalescent) were obtained from the United States, Italy and Spain. PBMCs, B-cell-depleted T cells, or T cells were the source of the cDNA or gDNA that made up the material.

Study members were between 18 and 89 years old and lived in 24 US regions. Assignment of participants to cohorts was predicated upon participant-reported clinical history. The germline V and J ends were trimmed by 2 bases and 2 bases, with 12 bases remaining between them. This CDR3 region has 14 residues. Germline CDR1 GTSNPN, CDR2 SVGIG (reference sequence). Using immunoSEQ multiplex PCR, the repertoire was profiled, and TCRdb retains in-frame clones only, with some absent. The sample shows 200,000 to 300,000 clones, about 87% of them seen only once. J is TRBJ2-5 and V is TRBV30, with a weak D call TRBD2 (7 bases). The receptor comes from a woman aged 40 to 55 with acute COVID-19. Input material: PBMCs or T cells enriched from blood (not recorded which). CDR3 sequence reads: CAWSTGGGQETQYF. CDR3 DNA: TGTGCCTGGAGTACGGGGGGCGGGCAAGAGACCCAGTACTTC.